Sequencing of this T cell receptor (beta chain) was carried out in a study of T-cell reconstitution after alpha-beta-depleted transplantation in children. A remark on this clonotype: Its antigen is not identified.

Germline values: CDR1 SGDLS, CDR2 YYNGEE. This CDR3 comprises 15 residues. V shed 0 bases and J shed 0 bases, with 7 bases lying between them. Library preparation (for TCRbeta) was performed with unique molecular identifiers. One entry per CDR3 protein, called by TCRdb with MiXCR from the PCR reads. The sample lists around 130,000 distinct CDR3 sequences, about 9.9% occurring once. Study results and caveats: Among T cells one year after transplant, newly produced cells accounted for most counts and diversity. Elevated TCRbeta diversity at day 60 was traced, in some patients, to surviving recipient T cells and thymic progenitors. Reportedly, alpha-beta T cells present about two months post-transplant originated from several hundred expanded clones of graft origin.

The source material was PBMCs, mostly from graft donor cells, sampled 180 days after TCRalphabeta/CD19-depleted stem cell transplant. The source is a girl less than two years old who had a stem cell transplant for combined immunodeficiency, so the T cells may come from the graft donor. V and J are TRBV9 and TRBJ1-3; possibly TRBD1 for D (5 bases). The CDR3 coding sequence is TGTGCCAGCAGCGTAGCAGGGAGCTCTGGAAACACCATATATTTT. This codes for CASSVAGSSGNTIYF. Complete variable domain (other parts from reference TRBV9 and TRBJ1-3): DSGVTQTPKHLITATGQRVTLRCSPRSGDLSVYWYQQSLDQGLQFLIQYYNGEERAKGNILERFSAQQFPDLHSELNLSSLELGDSALYFCASSVAGSSGNTIYFGEGSWLTVV.